The present T cell receptor beta chain was sequenced within a study of tumour-infiltrating T cells in Burkitt lymphoma. The method was immunoSEQ multiplex PCR; TCRdb's version includes in-frame clones alone and lacks a portion of them. The table lists 2,000 to 2,500 clones, approximately 84% of them singletons. This receptor was identified in a human donor with diffuse large B-cell lymphoma. The material sequenced was tumor tissue.

CDR3 sequence: CASSVTGDNEQFF. CDR3 bases: TGTGCCAGCAGCGTAACTGGGGACAATGAGCAGTTCTTC. The chain combines TRBV9 with TRBJ2-1; D remains ambiguous. Between the trimmed V and J ends, which lost 1 base and 5 bases, there was a span of 7 bases. This CDR3 has 13 residues. In germline, CDR1 is SGDLS, CDR2 YYNGEE.